A single T cell receptor beta chain is shown here with its context. Its antigen is not known. This sample is part of a study of beta chain features in type 1 diabetes. Study-level results: Type 1 diabetes patients showed a moderate but significant shortening of TCRB CDR3s in all four CD4+ subsets. Whether TCRB rearrangement is influenced by HLA type went unresolved here.

Since all of the isolated RNA was reverse transcribed, expressed TCRB transcripts were what got sequenced. Sequencing was performed with immunoSEQ multiplex PCR; in TCRdb, only in-frame clones are kept and a portion is missing. The sample has approximately 730,000 clones, 13% seen once. Germline assignment: CDR1 SEHNR and CDR2 FQNEAQ (reference sequence). V was trimmed by 4 bases and J by 2 bases, leaving 18 bases between them. This CDR3 has 16 residues. The TCR sequence derives from a man aged 18 to 35 with type 1 diabetes. The rearrangement joins TRBV7-9 to TRBJ2-7; D ambiguous. Sequences were obtained from naive CD4+ T cells from blood. The CDR3 loop reads CASSSSPGSVTYEQYF. In nucleotides, the CDR3 is TGTGCCAGCAGCTCCTCCCCCGGGTCCGTAACCTACGAGCAGTACTTC.